The sequence of this T cell receptor (beta chain) was determined in a study of radiation and T cells in renal cell carcinoma (dated by TCRdb to 2019 to 2021). Background for the entire study: A total of fewer than 55 samples underwent TCR beta sequencing, made up of about 26 tumors and some 27 peripheral blood samples. The final blood draw took place at 4 weeks after radiation, the same time as nephrectomy. Across all 50 or so samples, 4,016,671 unique CDR3 nucleotide sequences, encoding around 2.4 million unique CDR3 amino acid sequences, were identified.

Of note for this clone: This clone's antigen is unknown. No base quality information exists; no much larger clone differs at one position.

The time point label of this sample denotes: blood 4 weeks post-SBRT, at nephrectomy. Interpreted using the paper, the treatment or condition label stands for: 15 Gy SBRT to primary tumor, nephrectomy 4 weeks later. The samples were drawn from a clinical trial, where primary renal cell carcinomas were treated with 15 Gy of stereotactic body radiation therapy and then removed by nephrectomy 4 weeks afterward. To track tumor-enriched clonotypes, serial peripheral blood was sampled from radiation-treated patients at baseline and at 2 weeks and 4 weeks after SBRT. Every patient's renal cell carcinoma showed clear cell pathology. The QIAamp DNA Blood Mini Kit (Qiagen) was used to prepare genomic DNA for TCR sequencing. Only samples passing all quality control checks were included in the analyses. V loses 5 bases of germline sequence and J loses 3 bases, and the interval between the two ends is 18 bases. Including cysteine and phenylalanine, the CDR3 has 16 amino acids. The sequence is cut down to CDR3 DNA, 48 bases in frame from base 1. Based on the germline V gene, the CDR1 and CDR2 sequences are SGHRS and YFSETQ.

TCR beta libraries were generated from genomic DNA with the immunoSEQ kit, following the manufacturer's recommendations. Library preparation used a first multiplex PCR with proprietary primers, then a second PCR adding unique barcodes, with bead cleanups after each round. A positive control reaction and a negative control reaction, both provided in the kit, were run with every batch of samples. The final libraries were assessed on an Agilent 4200 TapeStation D1000 ScreenTape, pooled by volume, and quantified by qPCR. Sequencing ran on an Illumina NextSeq500 with a MidOutput 150-cycle cartridge, using 156 Read1 and 15 Index1 cycles with kit custom primers. The pooled library was loaded at 1.0 pM with an approximately 22% PhiX control spike-in. As for the authors' bioinformatics: The vendor-processed data were analyzed in R, and a clonotype was defined as all T cells that share the same CDR3 nucleotide sequence. In the clone abundance analyses, frequencies in each sample were normalized to that sample's 10,000 most abundant clones. Before analysis, public T cell clones were removed, and these numbered fewer than six per sample on average. Tumor-enriched and baseline blood-enriched clonotypes were defined by at least a 32-fold difference in abundance between compartments. A beta-binomial differential abundance model was used to identify clonotypes that were expanded or contracted between blood time points. Tumor-blood repertoire similarity was measured with the Baroni-Urbani and Buser coefficient, and group comparisons used two-tailed Wilcoxon tests in R. TCRdb re-hosts the immuneACCESS table, in-frame sequences only. Its copies lack some clones; in the studies checked, an unresolved V gene accounts for under half of them, and the cause for the rest is not known. The V and J calls and clone size come from that table; D and trimming were worked out from the DNA. Within this sample are about 86,000 clones, with around 81% of them counted one time only. More than 9% of the sample is held by the ten biggest clonotypes.

General conclusions and limits of the study: Effects of radiation dose or scheduling on the TCR repertoire could not be addressed with the single-armed trial design. Dynamics of the blood repertoire were not tracked past 4 weeks after treatment. In blood, the top tumor clonotypes increased between baseline and 2 weeks post-radiation and then shrank by 4 weeks, which suggests that tumor-resident clones expanded only transiently. No pretreatment tumor biopsies were available, so the baseline intratumoral presence of clonotypes could not be determined.

The TCR comes from a man aged 45-65 years with renal cell carcinoma. The material was blood, obtained from a patient whose treatment included radiotherapy and nephrectomy. Rearrangement joined TRBV5-1 to TRBJ2-1; TRBD2 might be the D gene, on 7 matching bases. The nucleotide sequence reads as follows: TGCGCCAGCAGGCGCGGGGGCGGAGCTAACTACAATGAGCAGTTCTTC. Its protein is CASRRGGGANYNEQFF.